This T cell receptor (beta chain) was recovered during a study of a mutant IDH1 vaccine in newly diagnosed glioma. Study-wide context: Most patients had radiochemotherapy with temozolomide before enrollment; others had one alone.

V lost 2 bases and J 5 bases, leaving 14 bases between the germline ends. Germline V gene sequence: CDR1 SGHNT, CDR2 YYREEE (reference sequence). The length of the CDR3 is 14 residues. As for this clone: Its antigen is currently unknown.

The data were produced by immunoSEQ multiplex PCR, yet TCRdb's version contains in-frame clones alone and is incomplete. The repertoire consists of some 60,000 clones, with around 83% occurring once and the leading ten covering roughly 4%. The time point: week 47, end of study. The content of each vaccine dose was 300 ug of mutant IDH1 20-mer peptide, and topical imiquimod accompanied it. The rearrangement joins TRBV5-4 to TRBJ2-7; the D call may be TRBD1 or TRBD2 (6 bases each). Sequences were derived from PBMCs, sampled from a glioma patient whose treatment included an IDH1 peptide vaccine. The TCR comes from a man aged 25-45 years with glioma. CDR3 amino acids: CASSFWVGGDEQYF. The CDR3 region has the DNA TGTGCCAGCAGCTTCTGGGTGGGGGGCGACGAGCAGTACTTC.